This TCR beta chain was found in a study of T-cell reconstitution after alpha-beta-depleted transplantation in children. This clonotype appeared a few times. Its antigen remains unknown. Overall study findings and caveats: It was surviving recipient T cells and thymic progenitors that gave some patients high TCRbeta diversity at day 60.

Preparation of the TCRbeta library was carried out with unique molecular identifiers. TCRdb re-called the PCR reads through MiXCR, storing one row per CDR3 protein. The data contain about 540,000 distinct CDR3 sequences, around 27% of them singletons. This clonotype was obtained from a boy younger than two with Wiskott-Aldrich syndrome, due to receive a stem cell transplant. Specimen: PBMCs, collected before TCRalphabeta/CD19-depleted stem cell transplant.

CDR3 DNA sequence: TGTGCCATCGGGGAGGGGAACAATGAGCAGTTCTTC. Its protein product is CAIGEGNNEQFF. V gene TRBV10-3 combines with J gene TRBJ2-1; 7 nucleotides agree with TRBD2. Trimming removed 8 bases from V and 5 bases from J; junction bases left unmatched: 3. Germline V gene data show CDR1 as ENHRY and CDR2 as SYGVKD. The CDR3 spans 12 residues.